The TCR beta chain described here comes from a study of T cells after yellow fever vaccination. TCRdb re-analysed the 5' RACE reads in MiXCR, keeping a single row per CDR3 protein. The profile shows a few hundred thousand distinct CDR3 sequences, more than 8.5% of them singletons. CDR1 SGHVS and CDR2 FNYEAQ come from the germline V gene. Trimming took 5 bases from V and 8 from J, leaving 19 bases between them. This CDR3 has 15 residues. Sequences were derived from PBMCs, sampled on the day of the first yellow fever vaccination. V is TRBV7-6 and J is TRBJ2-1; tentatively, D is TRBD1 (5 bases). This TCR was recovered from a man between 18 and 35 years old who received the YFV17D yellow fever vaccine. The CDR3 nucleotides read TGTGCCAGCAGCCCCATGGCAGGGCCAGGCGATGAGCAGTTCTTC. As protein: CASSPMAGPGDEQFF.